This TCR beta chain was sequenced for a study of metastatic and nonmetastatic thyroid tumors. At the level of the study: Malignant thyroid and benign thyroid patients provided blood and tumor or nodule tissue whose repertoires were compared. Study-wide findings and caveats: In blood and tumor, TCR beta diversity was reportedly significantly higher in malignant thyroid tumors than in benign nodules.

This clone was counted ten times or more. The antigen remains undetermined. The CDR3 length is 17 residues. V lost 0 bases to trimming and J lost 5 bases; unmatched junction nucleotides: 10. Germline lookup yields CDR1 MNHEY and CDR2 SVGAGI. In the original processing: For papillary thyroid cancer, a distant-metastasis classifier was constructed from CDR3 differences observed across clinicopathological groups. TCRdb re-analyzed the PCR reads through MiXCR. None of the V and J calls come from the authors' own analysis; TCRdb made them. The data show approximately 20,000 clones, 28% seen once. There were no patients who had received any treatment before thyroid surgery.

This clonotype was sampled from a female donor with papillary thyroid cancer or a benign thyroid nodule (not recorded which). Some clones in this sample may be carry-over from other donors' samples. The V and J genes are TRBV6-5 and TRBJ2-5, with TRBD1 identical over 9 bases. The sequenced sample consisted of tumor tissue. The CDR3 is CASSYSASQGAEETQYF. As DNA, the CDR3 is TGTGCCAGCAGTTACTCGGCTTCACAGGGGGCGGAGGAGACCCAGTACTTC.